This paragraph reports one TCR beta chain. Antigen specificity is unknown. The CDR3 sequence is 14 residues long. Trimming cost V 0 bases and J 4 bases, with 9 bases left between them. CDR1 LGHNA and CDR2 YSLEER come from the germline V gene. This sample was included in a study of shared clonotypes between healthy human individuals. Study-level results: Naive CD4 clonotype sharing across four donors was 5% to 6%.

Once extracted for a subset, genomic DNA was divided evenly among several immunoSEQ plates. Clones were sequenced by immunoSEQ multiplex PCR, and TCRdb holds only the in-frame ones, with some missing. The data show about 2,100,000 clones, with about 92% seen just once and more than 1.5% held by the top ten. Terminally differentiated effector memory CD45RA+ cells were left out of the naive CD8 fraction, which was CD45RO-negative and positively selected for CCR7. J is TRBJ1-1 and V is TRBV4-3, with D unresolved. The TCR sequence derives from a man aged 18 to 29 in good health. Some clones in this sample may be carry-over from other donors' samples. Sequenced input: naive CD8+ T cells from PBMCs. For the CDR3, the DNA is TGCGCCAGCAGCCAAGATTTGGAGAGCACTGAAGCTTTCTTT. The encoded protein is CASSQDLESTEAFF.